The 26 T cell receptor beta chains reported below all come from one sample, sequenced in a study of T cells in localized non-small cell lung cancer. Clones were read by immunoSEQ multiplex PCR, and TCRdb kept only the in-frame ones, dropping some. The sample consists of 90,000 to 95,000 clones, approximately 90% of them appearing once. The sample was peripheral blood, taken before any cancer treatment. The receptors were gathered from a man aged 35 to 70 with stage I squamous cell lung carcinoma.

The genes are TRBV28 and TRBJ2-7, with D possibly being TRBD1 (6 bases). Trimming left V 5 bases short and J 4 bases short, with 12 bases between. Germline V gives CDR1 MDHEN, CDR2 SYDVKM. The CDR3 sequence is 13 residues long. The CDR3 nucleotides are TGTGCCAGCAGTGGACAGCGCCCATACGAGCAGTACTTC. Encoded protein: CASSGQRPYEQYF.

This clone was observed at least ten times. The chain links TRBV5-6 to TRBJ1-6, with D possibly being TRBD1 (5 bases). In germline, CDR1 is SGHDT, CDR2 YYEEEE. Between the trimmed V and J ends, which lost 7 bases and 7 bases, there was a span of 15 bases. The CDR3 has 14 amino acids. The DNA for the CDR3 is TGTGCCAGCCGGACGAGGGGCACAAATTCACCCCTCCACTTT. Amino acids: CASRTRGTNSPLHF.

The chain joins TRBV5-1 to TRBJ1-6; D is undetermined. Deletions cut 0 bases from V and 3 bases from J, with 10 bases between. The CDR3 is made up of 16 amino acids. The V gene's germline CDR1 is SGHRS and CDR2 YFSETQ. In nucleotides, the CDR3 is TGCGCCAGCAGCTTGGACAGACTCGACTATAATTCACCCCTCCACTTT. Protein sequence: CASSLDRLDYNSPLHF.

V and J are TRBV9 and TRBJ2-7; 8 nucleotides agree with TRBD2. CDR3 size: 15 residues. The V gene end was trimmed by 0 bases and the J gene end by 2 bases; junction bases not matched to a gene: 4. Germline CDR1 is SGDLS and CDR2 is YYNGEE. The CDR3 sequence is CASSVGVAGTYEQYF. The CDR3 bases are TGTGCCAGCAGCGTAGGGGTAGCGGGGACCTACGAGCAGTACTTC. The full variable domain, rest sourced from reference TRBV9 and TRBJ2-7, is DSGVTQTPKHLITATGQRVTLRCSPRSGDLSVYWYQQSLDQGLQFLIQYYNGEERAKGNILERFSAQQFPDLHSELNLSSLELGDSALYFCASSVGVAGTYEQYFGPGTRLTVT.

The chain employs TRBV12-5 and TRBJ2-7, with D possibly matching TRBD1 (5 bases). CDR1 is LGHNT, CDR2 FRNRAP, per germline. The CDR3 covers 17 residues. Trimming removed 0 bases from V and 4 bases from J, with 19 bases in between. The chain's CDR3 is CASGLVQYRLRAYEQYF. As DNA, the CDR3 is TGTGCTAGTGGTTTGGTACAATACAGGTTAAGGGCATACGAGCAGTACTTC.

This sequence joins TRBV28 and TRBJ2-7; the D call may be TRBD1 or TRBD2 (7 bases each). The V and J ends lost 0 bases and 1 base respectively, with 16 bases between them. From germline, CDR1 is MDHEN and CDR2 SYDVKM. There are 17 residues in the CDR3. The CDR3 DNA reads TGTGCCAGCAGTTTATGGGAGGACAGGCGGGGGTCCTACGAGCAGTACTTC. The encoded protein is CASSLWEDRRGSYEQYF.

This chain uses TRBV19 with TRBJ2-1; D might be TRBD1 or TRBD2, each matching 5 bases. CDR1 and CDR2 (germline): LNHDA, SQIVND (reference sequence). The CDR3 runs 14 residues. Trimming removed 1 base at V and 8 bases at J, with 12 bases between. The CDR3: CASSIVLAGHEQFF. CDR3 DNA: TGTGCCAGTAGTATAGTCCTAGCAGGGCATGAGCAGTTCTTC.

This clone has at least ten counts. The CDR3 loop reads CASSIGTSGQVYGYTF. DNA for the CDR3: TGTGCCAGTAGTATAGGTACCTCGGGACAGGTCTATGGCTACACCTTC. V gene TRBV19 combines with J gene TRBJ1-2, with 8 bases matching TRBD1. CDR1 is LNHDA, CDR2 SQIVND, per germline (reference sequence). CDR3 length: 16 amino acids. Trimming took 1 base from V and 4 from J; bases not matched to a gene: 8.

The chain couples TRBV23-1 to TRBJ1-2; D is ambiguous. TRBV23-1 is filed as an ORF, its function uncertain. V lost 0 bases and J lost 4, with 12 bases in between. The CDR3 extends over 15 amino acids. As DNA, the CDR3 is TGCGCCAGCAGTCAATCTAGGGCGTCTGGCTATGGCTACACCTTC. It translates to CASSQSRASGYGYTF.

The chain recombines TRBV10-3 with TRBJ1-5, with D perhaps matching TRBD1 (6 bases). The germline V and J ends were trimmed by 5 bases and 4 bases, with 15 bases remaining between them. This CDR3 comprises 15 residues. Germline V CDR1 and CDR2: ENHRY, SYGVKD. CDR3 in amino acids: CAISKDSRGNQPQHF. Written as DNA, the CDR3 is TGTGCCATCAGTAAGGACAGCCGGGGAAATCAGCCCCAGCATTTT.

The chain's CDR3 is CASSSPQGAVTREQYF. The CDR3 region has the DNA TGTGCCAGCAGCTCCCCCCAGGGGGCTGTAACGCGCGAGCAGTACTTC. The gene calls are TRBV11-2 and TRBJ2-7; 8 bases are shared with TRBD1. The CDR3 loop spans 16 amino acids. Germline V gives CDR1 SGHAT, CDR2 FQNNGV. V dropped 4 bases and J dropped 6; count of bases not matched to a gene: 14.

This chain joins TRBV19 and TRBJ1-1; weak D call: TRBD1 (5 bases). Trimming left V 5 bases short and J 3 bases short, with 13 bases between. Germline loops: CDR1 LNHDA, CDR2 SQIVND (reference sequence). CDR3 size: 14 residues. This chain's CDR3 is CASSSRGVDTEAFF. CDR3 DNA: TGTGCCAGTAGTTCAAGGGGAGTGGACACTGAAGCTTTCTTT.

This chain uses TRBV19 with TRBJ1-1; 10 nucleotides align to TRBD1. With V trimmed by 4 bases and J by 4 bases, 6 bases remained unmatched. The CDR3 spans 15 residues. Germline V lookup: CDR1 LNHDA, CDR2 SQIVND (reference sequence). For the CDR3, the DNA is TGTGCCAGTAGTAGAGACAGGGGGCGCACCACTGAAGCTTTCTTT. As protein: CASSRDRGRTTEAFF.

The chain carries TRBV18 and TRBJ2-7, with 12 nucleotides matching TRBD1. Trimming took 2 bases from V and 3 from J; bases not matched to a gene: 8. Germline V gene sequence: CDR1 KGHSH, CDR2 LQKENI. This CDR3 comprises 17 residues. The CDR3 sequence: CASSPKGQGAIVYEQYF. In DNA form, the CDR3 reads TGTGCCAGCTCACCAAAGGGACAGGGGGCGATAGTCTACGAGCAGTACTTC.

The chain carries TRBV13 and TRBJ1-1; D is ambiguous. There are 13 residues in the CDR3. V was shortened by 2 bases and J by 0 bases, with 4 bases between the two germline ends. The germline gives CDR1 PRHDT, CDR2 FYEKMQ (reference sequence). The CDR3 DNA sequence: TGTGCCAGCAGCTTAAATCTGAACACTGAAGCTTTCTTT. It codes for CASSLNLNTEAFF.

The rearrangement uses TRBV4-3 and TRBJ2-5, with no clear D. The J call is in doubt because the DNA end fits TRBJ2-7 better. Germline loops: CDR1 LGHNA, CDR2 YSLEER. This CDR3 has 15 amino acids. In DNA form, the CDR3 reads TGCGCCAGCAGCCAAGGCCACCACACCACCTACGAGCAGTACTTC. Its translation is CASSQGHHTTYEQYF.

The chain uses TRBV7-6 and TRBJ2-2; TRBD1 matches 7 bases. CDR3 length: 16 residues. CDR1 is SGHVS, CDR2 FNYEAQ, per germline. Trimming cost V 7 bases and J 5 bases; bases outside gene matches: 13. This CDR3 is CASTPTGTVGTGELFF. The CDR3 bases are TGTGCCAGCACCCCAACCGGGACAGTGGGTACCGGGGAGCTGTTTTTT.

The chain is built from TRBV5-1 and TRBJ2-5; 13 positions match TRBD2. This CDR3 is 16 amino acids long. The trim removed 4 bases at V and 4 bases at J, leaving 7 bases unmatched. Germline assignment: CDR1 SGHRS and CDR2 YFSETQ. This CDR3 reads CASSLLLAGGPETQYF. The CDR3, as DNA: TGCGCCAGCAGCCTCCTACTAGCGGGGGGGCCAGAGACCCAGTACTTC. Looking up the rest from reference TRBV5-1 and TRBJ2-5 gives the full variable domain: KAGVTQTPRYLIKTRGQQVTLSCSPISGHRSVSWYQQTPGQGLQFLFEYFSETQRNKGNFPGRFSGRQFSNSRSEMNVSTLELGDSALYLCASSLLLAGGPETQYFGPGTRLLVL.

The rearrangement uses TRBV14 and TRBJ1-1; 9 positions match TRBD1. This CDR3 has 15 residues. The germline V gene has CDR1 SGHDN and CDR2 FVKESK. The V gene end was trimmed by 2 bases and the J gene end by 1 base; junction bases not matched to a gene: 2. DNA for the CDR3: TGTGCCAGCAGCCAATACAGGGGGCGGAACACTGAAGCTTTCTTT. Translated: CASSQYRGRNTEAFF.

J is TRBJ1-2 and V is TRBV9; 9 positions agree with TRBD1. V shed 0 bases and J 7 bases; nucleotides not matched to a gene: 7. CDR3 length: 15 amino acids. Germline CDR1 is SGDLS and CDR2 is YYNGEE. The CDR3 nucleotides are TGTGCCAGCAGCGTAGGGGACAGGGATGTAAGTGGCTACACCTTC. It is translated as CASSVGDRDVSGYTF. The full variable domain, its missing parts supplied by reference TRBV9 and TRBJ1-2, is DSGVTQTPKHLITATGQRVTLRCSPRSGDLSVYWYQQSLDQGLQFLIQYYNGEERAKGNILERFSAQQFPDLHSELNLSSLELGDSALYFCASSVGDRDVSGYTFGSGTRLTVV.

This clone was counted once. This chain connects TRBV6-1 to TRBJ2-3; D unclear. The CDR3 runs 14 residues. The germline V gene has CDR1 MNHNS and CDR2 SASEGT. V was shortened by 6 bases and J by 4 bases, with 14 bases between the two germline ends. Here the CDR3 DNA reads TGTGCCAGCAGCGAACCCGCTATGGCAGATACGCAGTATTTT. It specifies CASSEPAMADTQYF.

The chain recombines TRBV6-1 with TRBJ1-2; TRBD1 is a possible D gene (6 bases). Germline CDR1 reads MNHNS; CDR2 reads SASEGT. This CDR3 comprises 15 residues. Trimming pared 4 bases from V and 8 bases from J, leaving 20 bases between. The CDR3 DNA follows: TGTGCCAGCAGTGCCACCGGGACACCTCCGCCCGGCTACACCTTC. Protein sequence: CASSATGTPPPGYTF.

V usage is TRBV18 and J usage is TRBJ1-4; 8 bases fit TRBD1. Germline assignment: CDR1 KGHSH and CDR2 LQKENI. The length of the CDR3 is 15 residues. Trimming at V came to 3 bases and at J to 8 bases, leaving 8 bases not matched to a gene. The CDR3 spells CASSPYRGTGEKLFF. As DNA, the CDR3 is TGTGCCAGCTCACCCTACAGGGGGACTGGGGAAAAACTGTTTTTT.

The chain has TRBV27 and TRBJ1-1; D perhaps matches TRBD1 (5 bases). V lost 0 bases and J 5 bases, leaving 10 bases between the germline ends. This CDR3 is built from 14 residues. Germline V gene sequence: CDR1 MNHEY, CDR2 SMNVEV (reference sequence). This chain's CDR3 is CASSLSGGGTEAFF. CDR3 in DNA: TGTGCCAGCAGTTTATCGGGCGGGGGAACTGAAGCTTTCTTT.

DNA of the CDR3: TGTGCCAGCAGCTGGGGCCCTTCCCGGGGCGAGCAGTACTTC. Its translation is CASSWGPSRGEQYF. The V call is TRBV19, the J call TRBJ2-7; D tentatively reads TRBD1 or TRBD2 (5 bases each). Germline assignment: CDR1 LNHDA and CDR2 SQIVND (reference sequence). V dropped 9 bases and J dropped 6 bases, with 21 bases sitting between them. The CDR3 runs to 14 residues.

This rearrangement joins TRBV7-9 to TRBJ1-2, with D possibly being TRBD1 (5 bases). V shed 1 base and J shed 4 bases, with 19 bases lying between them. The CDR3 runs to 17 residues. CDR1 SEHNR and CDR2 FQNEAQ come from the germline V gene (reference sequence). Here the CDR3 DNA reads TGTGCCAGCAGCTTAGTATATTTCGGGGGATCAGGCTATGGCTACACCTTC. Translating it yields CASSLVYFGGSGYGYTF.